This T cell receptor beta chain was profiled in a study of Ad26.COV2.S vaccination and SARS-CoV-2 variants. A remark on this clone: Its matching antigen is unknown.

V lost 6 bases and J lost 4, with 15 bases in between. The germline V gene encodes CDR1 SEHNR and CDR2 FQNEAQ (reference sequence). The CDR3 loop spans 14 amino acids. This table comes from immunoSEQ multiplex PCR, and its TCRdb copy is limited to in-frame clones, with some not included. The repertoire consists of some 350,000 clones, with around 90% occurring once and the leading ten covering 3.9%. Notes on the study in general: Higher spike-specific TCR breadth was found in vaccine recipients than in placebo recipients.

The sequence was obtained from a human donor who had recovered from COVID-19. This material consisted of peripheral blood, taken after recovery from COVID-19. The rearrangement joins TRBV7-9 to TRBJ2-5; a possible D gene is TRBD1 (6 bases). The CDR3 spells CASRPNYRAETQYF. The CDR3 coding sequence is TGTGCCAGCAGACCCAACTACAGGGCAGAGACCCAGTACTTC.